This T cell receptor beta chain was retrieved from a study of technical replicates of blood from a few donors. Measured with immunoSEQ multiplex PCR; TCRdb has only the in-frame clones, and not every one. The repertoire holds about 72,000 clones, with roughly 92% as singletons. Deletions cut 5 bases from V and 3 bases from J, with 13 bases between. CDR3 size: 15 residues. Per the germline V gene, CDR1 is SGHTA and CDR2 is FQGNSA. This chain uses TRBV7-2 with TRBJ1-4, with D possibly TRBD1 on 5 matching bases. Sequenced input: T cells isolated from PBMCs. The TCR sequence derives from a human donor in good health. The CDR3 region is CASSEQGMANEKLFF. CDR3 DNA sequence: TGTGCCAGCAGCGAGCAGGGTATGGCTAATGAAAAACTGTTTTTT.